This T cell receptor beta chain derives from a study of T cell responses to AZD1222 COVID-19 vaccine. Overall study: Both about-4-week and about-12-week second-dose recipients were combined. Notes on the study in general: Donors skewed white British and female; clonal diversity was possibly underestimated. A rise in Spike-specific TCR breadth and depth followed two AZD1222 doses.

TCRdb keeps only in-frame clones here, not all; method: immunoSEQ multiplex PCR. The profile covers 85,000 to 130,000 clones, with 75% to 90% appearing a single time and approximately 4.7% taken by the ten largest. Details on this clone: Antigen: not known.

The sequences come from peripheral blood, collected on day 0 of AZD1222 vaccination. This clonotype originated in an adult in good health.

CDR3 nucleotides: TGTGCCAGCAGCTGGGGTAAGAACACTGAAGCTTTCTTT. Translation gives CASSWGKNTEAFF. This chain links TRBV6-5 with TRBJ1-1, with D unresolved. In germline, CDR1 is MNHEY, CDR2 SVGAGI. V lost 6 bases and J lost 1, with 9 bases in between. This CDR3 contains 13 residues.